The source of this TCR beta chain is a study of OX40 agonist ivuxolimab in advanced cancers. Study-wide context: The study gave patients intravenous ivuxolimab at 0.01 to 10 mg/kg every 2 weeks.

Germline values: CDR1 SGHTA, CDR2 FQGTGA. The CDR3 runs to 15 residues. The V gene end was trimmed by 5 bases and the J gene end by 3 bases; junction bases not matched to a gene: 6. This table comes from immunoSEQ multiplex PCR, and its TCRdb copy is limited to in-frame clones, with some not included. The data hold fewer than 85,000 clones, with around four fifths observed a single time. The source of this sequence is an adult with an advanced solid tumor such as melanoma, head and neck, liver or kidney cancer. The chain joins TRBV7-3 to TRBJ2-3; 9 bases agree with TRBD2. The sequencing here drew on CD4+ or CD8+ T cells sorted from blood, taken in a trial of the OX40 agonist ivuxolimab. CDR3 coding DNA: TGTGCCAGCAGCGAAGCTAGCGGGGCAACAGATACGCAGTATTTT. This codes for CASSEASGATDTQYF.